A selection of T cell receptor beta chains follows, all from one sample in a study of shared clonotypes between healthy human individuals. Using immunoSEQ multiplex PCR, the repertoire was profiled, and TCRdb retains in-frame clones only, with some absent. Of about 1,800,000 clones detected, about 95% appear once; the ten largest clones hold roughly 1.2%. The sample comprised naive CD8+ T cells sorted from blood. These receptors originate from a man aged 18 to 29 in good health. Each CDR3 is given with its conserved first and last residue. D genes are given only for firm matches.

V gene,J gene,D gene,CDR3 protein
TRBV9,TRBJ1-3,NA,CASSVEGTLGNTIYF
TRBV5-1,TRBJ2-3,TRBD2,CASSLAVAGSTDTQYF
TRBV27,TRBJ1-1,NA,CASSLDSASTEAFF
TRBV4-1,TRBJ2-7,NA,CASSPGLGTTYEQYF
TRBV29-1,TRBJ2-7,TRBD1,CSVRQGDYEQYF
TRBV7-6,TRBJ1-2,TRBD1,CASSLEPPGQGSYGYTF
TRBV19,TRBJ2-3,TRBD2,CASRGLAGGTDTQYF
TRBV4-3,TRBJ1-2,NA,CASSQDVGGIDYGYTF
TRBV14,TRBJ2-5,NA,CASSQGRGSNYRETQYF
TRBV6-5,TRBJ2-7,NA,CASNQQGGSYEQYF
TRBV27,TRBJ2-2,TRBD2,CASSFTSGGTGELFF
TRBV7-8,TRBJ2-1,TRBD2,CASSPGLAGAGREQFF
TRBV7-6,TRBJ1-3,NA,CASSLLVQDSGNTIYF
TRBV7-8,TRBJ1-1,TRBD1,CASSFFQGERNTEAFF
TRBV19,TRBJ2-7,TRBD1,CASSMMGQGDEQYF
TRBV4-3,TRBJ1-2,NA,CASSQDRWTPYGYTF
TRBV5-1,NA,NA,CASSLGTGYEQYF
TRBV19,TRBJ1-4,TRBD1,CASSWTGGVNEKLFF
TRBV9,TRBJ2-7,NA,CASSVADGPYEQYF
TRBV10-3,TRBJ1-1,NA,CAISDVGPMNTEAFF
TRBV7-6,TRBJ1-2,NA,CASSSGASYGYTF
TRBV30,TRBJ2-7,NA,CAWIPGASASYEQYF
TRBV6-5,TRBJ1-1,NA,CASSYPGQSNTEAFF
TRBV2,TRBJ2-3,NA,CASGLRGDTQYF
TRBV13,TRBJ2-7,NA,CASSGEGRPNEQYF
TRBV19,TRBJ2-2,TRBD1,CASSPQGYTGELFF
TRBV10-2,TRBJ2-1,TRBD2,CASSEVLGAGAEQFF
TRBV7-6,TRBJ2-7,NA,CASSLAEDEQYF
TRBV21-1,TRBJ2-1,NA,CASSKGPDEINEQFF
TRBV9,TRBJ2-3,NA,CASSVGGGTLRTDTQYF
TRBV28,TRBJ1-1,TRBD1,CASRDRAEKAFF
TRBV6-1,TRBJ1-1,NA,CASSEAGVTGLIGWNTEAFF
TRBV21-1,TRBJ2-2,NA,CASSKGGGQGNTGELFF
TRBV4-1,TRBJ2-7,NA,CASSRGPAYEQYF
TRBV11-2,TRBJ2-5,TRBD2,CASSSWTSGREETQYF
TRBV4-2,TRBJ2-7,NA,CASSQEQETYEQYF